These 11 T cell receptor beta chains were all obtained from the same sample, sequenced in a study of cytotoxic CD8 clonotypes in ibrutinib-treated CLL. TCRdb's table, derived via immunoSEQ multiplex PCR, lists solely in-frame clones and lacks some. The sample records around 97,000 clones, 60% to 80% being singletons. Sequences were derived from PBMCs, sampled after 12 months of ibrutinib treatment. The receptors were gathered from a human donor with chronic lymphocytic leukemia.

CDR3 nucleotide sequence: TGCGCCAGCAGTTCCGGGGGCGGTGGGACTGAAGCTTTCTTT. Protein sequence: CASSSGGGGTEAFF. The rearrangement uses TRBV5-1 and TRBJ1-1; tentative D call: TRBD1 (6 bases). This CDR3 contains 14 residues. V was clipped by 5 bases and J by 5 bases, with 16 bases between them. Germline V lookup: CDR1 SGHRS, CDR2 YFSETQ.

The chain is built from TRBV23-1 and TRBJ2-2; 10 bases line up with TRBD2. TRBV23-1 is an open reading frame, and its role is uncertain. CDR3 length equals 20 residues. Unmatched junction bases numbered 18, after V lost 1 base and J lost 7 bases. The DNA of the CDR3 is TGCGCCAGCAGTCAATTAGGGGCTACTAGCGGGGTCTTGGGAGGCGGGGAGCTGTTTTTT. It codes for CASSQLGATSGVLGGGELFF.

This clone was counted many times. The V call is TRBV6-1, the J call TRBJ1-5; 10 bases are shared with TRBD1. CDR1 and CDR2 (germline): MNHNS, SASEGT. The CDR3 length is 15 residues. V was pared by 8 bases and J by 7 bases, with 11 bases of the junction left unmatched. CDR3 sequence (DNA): TGTGCCAGCCTGACAGGGGGCGGTCAGTGGCAGCCCCAGCATTTT. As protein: CASLTGGGQWQPQHF.

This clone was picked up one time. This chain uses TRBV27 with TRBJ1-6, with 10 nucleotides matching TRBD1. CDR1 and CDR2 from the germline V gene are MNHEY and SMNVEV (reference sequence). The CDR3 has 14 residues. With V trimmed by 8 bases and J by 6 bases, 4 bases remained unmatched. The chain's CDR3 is CASGQGGGNSPLHF. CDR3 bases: TGTGCCAGCGGACAGGGGGGCGGTAATTCACCCCTCCACTTT.

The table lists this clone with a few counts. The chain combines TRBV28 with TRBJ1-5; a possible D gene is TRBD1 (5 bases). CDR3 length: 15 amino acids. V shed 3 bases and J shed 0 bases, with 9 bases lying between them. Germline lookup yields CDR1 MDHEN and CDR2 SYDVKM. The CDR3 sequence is CASSLPGYSNQPQHF. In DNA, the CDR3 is TGTGCCAGCAGTTTGCCAGGGTATAGCAATCAGCCCCAGCATTTT.

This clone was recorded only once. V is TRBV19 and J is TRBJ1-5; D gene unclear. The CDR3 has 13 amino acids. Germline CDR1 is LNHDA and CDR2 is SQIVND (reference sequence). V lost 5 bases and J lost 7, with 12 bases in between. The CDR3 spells CASSDRSRQPQHF. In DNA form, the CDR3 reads TGTGCCAGTAGTGACCGGAGTCGACAGCCCCAGCATTTT.

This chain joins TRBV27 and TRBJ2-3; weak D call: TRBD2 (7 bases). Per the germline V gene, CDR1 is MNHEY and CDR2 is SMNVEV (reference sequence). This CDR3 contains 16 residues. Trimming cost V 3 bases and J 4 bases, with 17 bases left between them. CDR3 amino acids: CASSFRLRGGADTQYF. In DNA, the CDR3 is TGTGCCAGCAGTTTTCGTCTTAGGGGGGGAGCAGATACGCAGTATTTT.

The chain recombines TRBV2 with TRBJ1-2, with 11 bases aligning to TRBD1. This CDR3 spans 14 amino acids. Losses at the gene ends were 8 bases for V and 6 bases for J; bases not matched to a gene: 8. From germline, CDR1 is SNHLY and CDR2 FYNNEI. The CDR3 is CASAMDRGLNGYTF. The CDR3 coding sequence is TGTGCCAGCGCCATGGACAGGGGGCTTAATGGCTACACCTTC.

The CDR3 DNA is TGTGCCTGGCAGACAGGAGGTCTTGGAAACACCATATATTTT. Its protein product is CAWQTGGLGNTIYF. V gene TRBV30 combines with J gene TRBJ1-3; TRBD1 might be the D (6 bases). Trimming pared 5 bases from V and 3 bases from J, leaving 14 bases between. Germline assignment: CDR1 GTSNPN and CDR2 SVGIG (reference sequence). The CDR3 consists of 14 residues.

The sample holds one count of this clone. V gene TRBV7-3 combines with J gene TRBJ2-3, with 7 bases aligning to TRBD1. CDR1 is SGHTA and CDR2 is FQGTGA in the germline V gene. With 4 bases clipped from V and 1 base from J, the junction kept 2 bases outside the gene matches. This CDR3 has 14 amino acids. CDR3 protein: CASSSGQGTDTQYF. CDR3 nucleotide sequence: TGTGCCAGCAGCTCAGGACAGGGCACAGATACGCAGTATTTT.

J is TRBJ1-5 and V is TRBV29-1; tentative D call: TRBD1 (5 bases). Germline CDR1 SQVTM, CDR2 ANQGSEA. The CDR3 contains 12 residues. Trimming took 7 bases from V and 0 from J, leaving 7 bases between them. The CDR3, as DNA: TGCAGCGCAGGGTATAGCAATCAGCCCCAGCATTTT. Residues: CSAGYSNQPQHF.